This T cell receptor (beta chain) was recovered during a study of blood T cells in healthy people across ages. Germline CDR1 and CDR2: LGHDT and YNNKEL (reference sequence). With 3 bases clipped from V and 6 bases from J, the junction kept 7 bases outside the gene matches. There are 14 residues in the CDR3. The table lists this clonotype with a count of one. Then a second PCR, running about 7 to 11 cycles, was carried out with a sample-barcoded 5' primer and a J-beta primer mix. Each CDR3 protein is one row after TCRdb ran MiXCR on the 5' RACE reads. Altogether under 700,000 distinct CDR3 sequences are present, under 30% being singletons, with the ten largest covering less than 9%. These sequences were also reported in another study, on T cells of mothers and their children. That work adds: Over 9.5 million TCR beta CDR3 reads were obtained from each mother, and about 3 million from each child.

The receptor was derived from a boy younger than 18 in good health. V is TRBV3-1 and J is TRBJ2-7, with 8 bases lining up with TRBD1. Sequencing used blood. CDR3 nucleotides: TGTGCCAGCAGCCAGACGGACAGGGCCGGCGAGCAGTACTTC. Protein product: CASSQTDRAGEQYF.